These 10 T cell receptor beta chains came from one sample sequenced in a study of blood T cell repertoires in COVID-19. Profiled with immunoSEQ multiplex PCR; TCRdb holds only in-frame clones, not every one. The repertoire holds 25,000 to 35,000 clones, with roughly 85% as singletons. The material sequenced was peripheral blood. The receptors originated from a human donor in a cohort sampled during active COVID-19.

With respect to this clone: At one end the junction does not follow the germline gene, possibly because of a read error. V usage is TRBV25-1 and J usage is TRBJ2-2; TRBD1 might be the D (6 bases). This CDR3 is built from 18 residues. Germline V CDR1 and CDR2: MGHDK, SYGVNS. CDR3 sequence (DNA): TGTGCCAGCAGCGGAGGTCCTACAGGGATTTGGAACACCAGGGAGCTGTTTTTT. It encodes CASSGGPTGIWNTRELFF.

The V call is TRBV6-5, the J call TRBJ2-7, with a weak D call TRBD2 (5 bases). CDR1 is MNHEY and CDR2 is SVGAGI in the germline V gene. This CDR3 is 15 amino acids long. V was cut by 5 bases and J by 0 bases, with 14 bases left in between. The CDR3: CASSRGLQSSYEQYF. CDR3 in DNA: TGTGCCAGCAGTCGGGGTCTTCAAAGCTCCTACGAGCAGTACTTC.

This chain links TRBV6-4 with TRBJ1-1, with 7 bases identical to TRBD1. In germline, CDR1 is MRHNA, CDR2 SNTAGT. This CDR3 is built from 15 residues. Germline trimming cut 0 bases from V and 4 bases from J; bases unmatched to any gene: 5. The CDR3 reads CASSDSGAGGTEAFF. The CDR3 nucleotides are TGTGCCAGCAGTGACTCGGGGGCAGGGGGCACTGAAGCTTTCTTT.

The chain couples TRBV19 to TRBJ2-1; TRBD2 agrees at 9 bases. The CDR3 runs 16 residues. From germline, CDR1 is LNHDA and CDR2 SQIVND (reference sequence). The V gene end was trimmed by 6 bases and the J gene end by 0 bases; junction bases not matched to a gene: 6. CDR3 nucleotides: TGTGCCAGTAGAAAAGGGCGGGGGGGCTCCTACAATGAGCAGTTCTTC. This gives the protein CASRKGRGGSYNEQFF.

The genes are TRBV18 and TRBJ2-3; 8 bases fit TRBD2. Germline values: CDR1 KGHSH, CDR2 LQKENI. Trimming at V came to 3 bases and at J to 2 bases, leaving 7 bases not matched to a gene. CDR3 size: 16 residues. The CDR3 DNA is TGTGCCAGCTCACCCTCTGCGGGGGGACTCACAGATACGCAGTATTTT. Amino acids: CASSPSAGGLTDTQYF.

The sample holds a few counts of this clone. This chain uses TRBV4-1 with TRBJ1-1, with a possible D match to TRBD1 (6 bases). This CDR3 contains 13 residues. The V and J ends lost 8 bases and 4 bases respectively, with 14 bases between them. Germline CDR1 is MGHRA and CDR2 is YSYEKL. For the CDR3, the DNA is TGCGCCAGCGGAACAGGGTCTAGCACTGAAGCTTTCTTT. Encoded protein: CASGTGSSTEAFF.

The J gene is TRBJ2-7, the V gene TRBV7-9; 12 bases agree with TRBD2. Germline V gives CDR1 SEHNR, CDR2 FQNEAQ (reference sequence). J gave up 6 bases and V 5 bases, and 8 bases lay outside the gene matches. The CDR3 runs 15 residues. CDR3 DNA sequence: TGTGCCAGCAGCGCCCCTAGCGGGGGGGCTGGCGAGCAGTACTTC. Translation gives CASSAPSGGAGEQYF.

This clone came up once. The J gene is TRBJ1-1, the V gene TRBV4-3, with unresolved D. The V end lost 5 bases, the J end lost 3 bases, and 10 bases lay between the germline ends. The germline CDR1 and CDR2 sequences are LGHNA and YSLEER. The CDR3 sequence is 13 residues long. DNA for the CDR3: TGCGCCAGCAGCTGGAACAGCTACACTGAAGCTTTCTTT. Translation: CASSWNSYTEAFF.

This clone was found a few times. The V gene is TRBV12-3 or TRBV12-4, the J gene TRBJ2-7; 7 bases fit TRBD1. The CDR3 extends over 12 amino acids. V was pared by 7 bases and J by 3 bases, with 3 bases of the junction left unmatched. The CDR3 DNA is TGTGCCAGCACCAGGGACAGCTACGAGCAGTACTTC. It codes for CASTRDSYEQYF.

CDR3 protein: CASSSGGGYEAFF. The CDR3 DNA sequence: TGTGCCAGCTCTTCCGGCGGGGGGTATGAAGCTTTCTTT. This chain links TRBV18 with TRBJ1-1, with D possibly being TRBD1 (5 bases). The CDR3 totals 13 residues. V was clipped by 6 bases and J by 7 bases, with 15 bases between them. The germline V gene encodes CDR1 KGHSH and CDR2 LQKENI. Drawing the rest from reference TRBV18 and TRBJ1-1, the complete variable domain is NAGVMQNPRHLVRRRGQEARLRCSPMKGHSHVYWYRQLPEEGLKFMVYLQKENIIDESGMPKERFSAEFPKEGPSILRIQQVVRGDSAAYFCASSSGGGYEAFFGQGTRLTVV.